A single sample gave rise to the 29 T cell receptor beta chains below, sequenced in a study of cytomegalovirus exposure and HLA in healthy donors. Sequencing was performed with immunoSEQ multiplex PCR; in TCRdb, only in-frame clones are kept and a portion is missing. The sample lists around 70,000 clones, 85% to 95% occurring once. Material: PBMCs. Receptors originate from a man in his late teens or twenties in good health and CMV-seropositive.

The rearrangement links TRBV4-2 to TRBJ2-7; D gene unclear. The germline V and J ends were trimmed by 0 bases and 2 bases, with 8 bases remaining between them. The CDR3 is 14 amino acids. Germline V gene lookup returns CDR1 LGHNA and CDR2 YNFKEQ. The CDR3 DNA reads as TGTGCCAGCAGCCAAGAGCCAGACACCTACGAGCAGTACTTC. The encoded protein is CASSQEPDTYEQYF.

The rearrangement joins TRBV29-1 to TRBJ2-2, with D possibly matching TRBD1 (5 bases). With 3 bases removed from V and 1 base from J, the gap between germline ends came to 9 bases. CDR1 and CDR2 from the germline V gene are SQVTM and ANQGSEA. This CDR3 is 14 amino acids long. The CDR3 DNA reads as TGCAGCGTTGATAAAGGACAGAACACCGGGGAGCTGTTTTTT. Protein product: CSVDKGQNTGELFF.

The chain combines TRBV28 with TRBJ1-1; maybe TRBD1 (5 bases). Trimming took 3 bases from V and 1 from J, leaving 15 bases between them. Germline V CDR1 and CDR2: MDHEN, SYDVKM. The CDR3 sequence is 16 residues long. The CDR3 nucleotides are TGTGCCAGCAGTTTTCAAGGGGATTCTTGGAACACTGAAGCTTTCTTT. Translation gives CASSFQGDSWNTEAFF.

The V gene is TRBV6-4, the J gene TRBJ2-5; possibly TRBD2 for D (5 bases). Germline assignment: CDR1 MRHNA and CDR2 SNTAGT. The germline V and J ends were trimmed by 3 bases and 2 bases, with 13 bases remaining between them. The CDR3 loop spans 15 amino acids. The CDR3 nucleotides are TGTGCCAGCAGTGAGCGGTTCGGAGGTCAAGAGACCCAGTACTTC. The encoded protein is CASSERFGGQETQYF.

The rearrangement uses TRBV10-3 and TRBJ1-2; 9 nucleotides match TRBD1. The CDR3 length is 15 residues. Per germline, CDR1 ENHRY and CDR2 SYGVKD. The junction had 9 bases not matched to a gene; V was cut back by 3 bases and J by 7 bases. CDR3 in DNA: TGTGCCATCAGTGACCCCGGGACAGGGAAGTCTGGCTACACCTTC. Its protein is CAISDPGTGKSGYTF.

CDR3 region: CASSLGGPSYGYTF. As DNA, the CDR3 is TGCGCCAGCAGCTTGGGAGGGCCCTCCTATGGCTACACCTTC. The genes are TRBV5-1 and TRBJ1-2; D gene unclear. The CDR3 is made up of 14 amino acids. Trimming removed 0 bases from V and 4 bases from J, with 10 bases in between. The germline gives CDR1 SGHRS, CDR2 YFSETQ.

V usage is TRBV19 and J usage is TRBJ1-5; 9 bases align to TRBD1. The CDR3 has 17 amino acids. The trim removed 8 bases at V and 2 bases at J, leaving 13 bases unmatched. Germline assignment: CDR1 LNHDA and CDR2 SQIVND (reference sequence). In nucleotides, the CDR3 is TGTGCCAGTGATGAAACGGGCACAGGGGGCCGCAATCAGCCCCAGCATTTT. Its translation: CASDETGTGGRNQPQHF.

The chain links TRBV7-2 to TRBJ1-5, with D possibly TRBD1 on 5 matching bases. Trimming cost V 3 bases and J 5 bases, with 8 bases left between them. The CDR3 contains 13 residues. Germline CDR1 reads SGHTA; CDR2 reads FQGNSA. CDR3 nucleotide sequence: TGTGCCAGCAGCTTTGGCAGGGATCAGCCCCAGCATTTT. Residues: CASSFGRDQPQHF. Filled out from reference TRBV7-2 and TRBJ1-5, the complete variable domain reads GAGVSQSPSNKVTEKGKDVELRCDPISGHTALYWYRQSLGQGLEFLIYFQGNSAPDKSGLPSDRFSAERTGGSVSTLTIQRTQQEDSAVYLCASSFGRDQPQHFGDGTRLSIL.

The chain carries TRBV7-9 and TRBJ1-1; 11 bases are a match to TRBD1. CDR3 length equals 14 residues. Germline CDR1 reads SEHNR; CDR2 reads FQNEAQ (reference sequence). V gave up 3 bases and J gave up 11 bases; unmatched junction bases: 8. The CDR3: CASSLGGQGAAAFF. CDR3 DNA sequence: TGTGCCAGCAGCTTGGGTGGACAGGGGGCGGCGGCTTTCTTT.

This clone has a single count. This chain links TRBV28 with TRBJ2-3; 7 bases fit TRBD2. Germline V CDR1 and CDR2: MDHEN, SYDVKM. This CDR3 has 14 residues. With 7 bases clipped from V and 7 bases from J, the junction kept 11 bases outside the gene matches. This chain's CDR3 is CASIGGSEIYTQYF. The DNA for the CDR3 is TGTGCCAGCATCGGCGGGAGTGAAATATATACGCAGTATTTT.

The rearrangement uses TRBV29-1 and TRBJ1-2; 10 positions agree with TRBD1. The CDR3 extends over 15 amino acids. The germline V gene encodes CDR1 SQVTM and CDR2 ANQGSEA. The V and J ends lost 1 base and 5 bases, in that order; junction bases with no gene match: 7. DNA of the CDR3: TGCAGCGTTGAAGGGACAGGGGGAGGAGGTTATGGCTACACCTTC. Translating it yields CSVEGTGGGGYGYTF.

The chain has TRBV10-3 and TRBJ2-3, with 9 nucleotides matching TRBD1. CDR1 ENHRY and CDR2 SYGVKD come from the germline V gene. CDR3 length: 13 amino acids. V shed 8 bases and J 2 bases; nucleotides not matched to a gene: 2. DNA of the CDR3: TGTGCCATCGGGACAGGGTTCACAGATACGCAGTATTTT. Translating it yields CAIGTGFTDTQYF.

V usage is TRBV7-9 and J usage is TRBJ1-4; TRBD1 matches at 10 bases. V shed 4 bases and J 6 bases; nucleotides not matched to a gene: 5. Germline-derived CDR1 and CDR2 are SEHNR and FQNEAQ (reference sequence). The CDR3 has 15 amino acids. The CDR3 loop is CASSWTGTGDEKLFF. In DNA form, the CDR3 reads TGTGCCAGCAGCTGGACCGGGACAGGGGATGAAAAACTGTTTTTT.

The V gene is TRBV5-1, the J gene TRBJ2-1; TRBD2 matches at 11 bases. Germline loops: CDR1 SGHRS, CDR2 YFSETQ. J lost 5 bases, V lost 0 bases, and 1 base had no gene match. This CDR3 contains 15 residues. The CDR3 sequence is CASSLELAGDNEQFF. As DNA, the CDR3 is TGCGCCAGCAGCTTGGAACTAGCGGGAGACAATGAGCAGTTCTTC.

The genes are TRBV6-1 and TRBJ2-3; D is uncertain. CDR1 MNHNS and CDR2 SASEGT come from the germline V gene. The CDR3 covers 15 residues. Trimming took off 4 bases at V and 1 base at J, with 12 bases between the two ends. The CDR3 DNA reads TGTGCCAGCAGTGCCCCCCGCGTAGGCACAGATACGCAGTATTTT. It codes for CASSAPRVGTDTQYF.

The rearrangement links TRBV25-1 to TRBJ2-5; D unclear. The CDR3 length is 15 residues. V lost 4 bases to trimming and J lost 2 bases, with 14 bases between them. Germline assignment: CDR1 MGHDK and CDR2 SYGVNS. CDR3 region: CASSATAVTQETQYF. Here the CDR3 DNA reads TGTGCCAGCAGTGCAACAGCAGTCACGCAAGAGACCCAGTACTTC. The complete variable domain, with remaining parts taken from reference TRBV25-1 and TRBJ2-5, reads EADIYQTPRYLVIGTGKKITLECSQTMGHDKMYWYQQDPGMELHLIHYSYGVNSTEKGDLSSESTVSRIRTEHFPLTLESARPSHTSQYLCASSATAVTQETQYFGPGTRLLVL.

The chain employs TRBV14 and TRBJ2-3; D call uncertain. The CDR3 loop spans 11 amino acids. Trimming removed 3 bases at V and 5 bases at J, with 3 bases between. Germline loops: CDR1 SGHDN, CDR2 FVKESK. In nucleotides, the CDR3 is TGTGCCAGCAGCCACCTAGATACGCAGTATTTT. Residues: CASSHLDTQYF.

This rearrangement joins TRBV6-1 to TRBJ1-2; 8 bases map to TRBD1. Germline-derived CDR1 and CDR2 are MNHNS and SASEGT. The CDR3 sequence is 14 residues long. After removal of 8 bases from V and 4 bases from J, the junction contained 9 bases not matched to a gene. The CDR3 DNA sequence: TGTGCCAGCCCAGCAGGGGGCCGATTCTATGGCTACACCTTC. Amino acid sequence: CASPAGGRFYGYTF.

The chain employs TRBV7-2 and TRBJ2-1, with 7 bases lining up with TRBD2. The V segment lost 2 bases and the J segment 1 base; nucleotides outside the gene matches: 8. The germline gives CDR1 SGHTA, CDR2 FQGNSA. The CDR3 has 17 amino acids. For the CDR3, the DNA is TGTGCCAGCAGCTTAAGCTGGGCGGGAGCATCCTACAATGAGCAGTTCTTC. This sequence encodes CASSLSWAGASYNEQFF.

The chain recombines TRBV19 with TRBJ2-7; D unresolved. Germline lookup yields CDR1 LNHDA and CDR2 SQIVND (reference sequence). The length of the CDR3 is 15 residues. The V gene lost 7 bases and the J gene lost 6 bases, with 22 bases spanning the gap. The CDR3 sequence: CASTPSRHPMGEQYF. The CDR3 DNA reads TGTGCCAGTACCCCCTCCAGGCACCCGATGGGCGAGCAGTACTTC.

V and J are TRBV19 and TRBJ1-5; TRBD1 matches 8 bases. The V and J ends lost 4 bases and 0 bases, in that order; junction bases with no gene match: 5. The CDR3 covers 16 residues. Germline CDR1 LNHDA, CDR2 SQIVND (reference sequence). CDR3 in DNA: TGTGCCAGTAGTAGGGGACAGGTCAATAGCAATCAGCCCCAGCATTTT. Translation gives CASSRGQVNSNQPQHF.

The V call is TRBV28, the J call TRBJ1-2, with D perhaps TRBD1 (6 bases). Germline V CDR1 and CDR2: MDHEN, SYDVKM. V was pared by 2 bases and J by 7 bases, with 11 bases between. There are 13 residues in the CDR3. The CDR3: CASSLAHRVGYTF. The CDR3, as DNA: TGTGCCAGCAGTTTAGCCCACAGGGTTGGCTACACCTTC.

The chain's CDR3 is CASSLAGASDTYEQYF. The CDR3 bases are TGCGCCAGCAGCTTAGCAGGGGCCTCAGACACCTACGAGCAGTACTTC. This chain connects TRBV5-1 to TRBJ2-7; maybe TRBD1 (6 bases). The CDR3 spans 16 residues. CDR1 is SGHRS and CDR2 is YFSETQ in the germline V gene. Trimming left V 2 bases short and J 2 bases short, with 17 bases between.

The chain recombines TRBV28 with TRBJ2-7; D perhaps matches TRBD2 (5 bases). This CDR3 is 13 amino acids long. Germline CDR1 MDHEN, CDR2 SYDVKM. V was shortened by 10 bases and J by 4 bases, with 17 bases between the two germline ends. The CDR3 nucleotides read TGTGCCACGGGCGGGTCGCTGGTATACGAGCAGTACTTC. It codes for CATGGSLVYEQYF.

V gene TRBV25-1 combines with J gene TRBJ2-7; 7 positions agree with TRBD2. The CDR3 runs to 15 residues. V lost 7 bases and J lost 4; bases outside the gene matches: 13. Germline CDR1 reads MGHDK; CDR2 reads SYGVNS. The CDR3 DNA is TGTGCCAGCACCCCCGAGGGGAGGGGCGATTACGAGCAGTACTTC. It yields the protein CASTPEGRGDYEQYF.

As to this clone: The same CDR3 is also encoded by other DNA sequences in this sample. The chain joins TRBV5-1 to TRBJ1-2; TRBD1 matches 8 bases. CDR3 length equals 14 residues. Unmatched junction bases numbered 5, after V lost 3 bases and J lost 4 bases. Germline CDR1 is SGHRS and CDR2 is YFSETQ. The CDR3 DNA follows: TGCGCCAGCAGCTCAGGACAGGGCATCTATGGCTACACCTTC. This codes for CASSSGQGIYGYTF.

This CDR3 reads CASSLYQGPVRGEKLFF. The CDR3 DNA reads TGTGCCAGCAGTTTATATCAGGGGCCCGTGCGCGGTGAAAAACTGTTTTTT. The chain is built from TRBV27 and TRBJ1-4; a possible D gene is TRBD1 (6 bases). The V end was cut by 1 base, the J end by 7 bases, with 19 bases between. The length of the CDR3 is 17 residues. Germline assignment: CDR1 MNHEY and CDR2 SMNVEV (reference sequence).

Only one count was recorded for this clone. This chain links TRBV30 with TRBJ2-7; TRBD2 agrees at 9 bases. The ends lost 0 bases at V and 2 bases at J; junction bases unmatched: 2. The germline gives CDR1 GTSNPN, CDR2 SVGIG (reference sequence). The CDR3 totals 14 residues. CDR3 nucleotide sequence: TGTGCCTGGAGTGTAGCTAGCGGGACCTACGAGCAGTACTTC. Translation gives CAWSVASGTYEQYF.

The chain carries TRBV28 and TRBJ2-4, with D hard to call. CDR3 length equals 15 residues. Looked up from germline, CDR1 is MDHEN and CDR2 is SYDVKM. Trimming took off 2 bases at V and 2 bases at J, with 10 bases between the two ends. This CDR3 reads CASSLRSSPKNIQYF. The CDR3 region has the DNA TGTGCCAGCAGTTTACGTAGTAGTCCCAAAAACATTCAGTACTTC.